What follows are 20 T cell receptor beta chains derived from one specimen sequenced in a study of blood T cell repertoires in COVID-19. Repertoires were generated with immunoSEQ multiplex PCR, while TCRdb's copy carries only in-frame clones and drops some. The data hold some 120,000 clones, with less than 90% observed a single time. Material for sequencing was peripheral blood. All receptors come from a woman of 80 years or more with acute or convalescent COVID-19.

This rearrangement joins TRBV2 to TRBJ1-1; maybe TRBD1 (5 bases). The V and J ends lost 8 bases and 4 bases respectively, with 20 bases between them. CDR1 is SNHLY and CDR2 is FYNNEI in the germline V gene. The CDR3 loop spans 15 amino acids. The CDR3 spells CASLRQWSGSTEAFF. CDR3 DNA: TGTGCCAGCCTAAGACAGTGGTCCGGGAGCACTGAAGCTTTCTTT.

The J gene is TRBJ2-3, the V gene TRBV5-4; 11 positions agree with TRBD2. The CDR3 spans 18 residues. The junction had 10 bases not matched to a gene; V was cut back by 4 bases and J by 0 bases. The V gene's germline CDR1 is SGHNT and CDR2 YYREEE (reference sequence). The DNA for the CDR3 is TGTGCCAGCAGCGGAGGACCCGGGACTAGCGGTAGCACAGATACGCAGTATTTT. It encodes CASSGGPGTSGSTDTQYF.

The J gene is TRBJ2-7, the V gene TRBV11-1, with D hard to call. CDR1 and CDR2 (germline): SGHAT, FQDESV (reference sequence). The V gene lost 3 bases and the J gene lost 2 bases, with 8 bases spanning the gap. The CDR3 consists of 13 residues. CDR3 coding DNA: TGTGCCAGCAGCTTTCTCGGAGCCTACGAGCAGTACTTC. Translating it yields CASSFLGAYEQYF.

The chain combines TRBV18 with TRBJ1-1; 9 positions agree with TRBD1. The germline CDR1 and CDR2 sequences are KGHSH and LQKENI. Trimming took 0 bases from V and 8 from J; bases not matched to a gene: 4. The CDR3 totals 14 residues. The CDR3 reads CASSPPGTGLEAFF. CDR3 in DNA: TGTGCCAGCTCACCACCGGGGACAGGGTTAGAAGCTTTCTTT. The entire variable domain, with the rest obtained from reference TRBV18 and TRBJ1-1, is as follows: NAGVMQNPRHLVRRRGQEARLRCSPMKGHSHVYWYRQLPEEGLKFMVYLQKENIIDESGMPKERFSAEFPKEGPSILRIQQVVRGDSAAYFCASSPPGTGLEAFFGQGTRLTVV.

The chain has TRBV5-1 and TRBJ2-5; 9 bases map to TRBD1. The junction had 6 bases not matched to a gene; V was cut back by 4 bases and J by 5 bases. The CDR3 sequence is 14 residues long. Germline lookup yields CDR1 SGHRS and CDR2 YFSETQ. For the CDR3, the DNA is TGCGCCAGCAGCGTGACAGGGGGTGTGGAGACCCAGTACTTC. Its protein product is CASSVTGGVETQYF. The whole variable domain, remainder taken from reference TRBV5-1 and TRBJ2-5, is KAGVTQTPRYLIKTRGQQVTLSCSPISGHRSVSWYQQTPGQGLQFLFEYFSETQRNKGNFPGRFSGRQFSNSRSEMNVSTLELGDSALYLCASSVTGGVETQYFGPGTRLLVL.

The J gene is TRBJ1-2, the V gene TRBV28, with 8 bases fitting TRBD1. The CDR3 is 14 amino acids. After removal of 7 bases from V and 4 bases from J, the junction contained 8 bases not matched to a gene. Germline loops: CDR1 MDHEN, CDR2 SYDVKM. The CDR3 DNA reads TGTGCCAGCACTTTGGACAGGGAATCCTATGGCTACACCTTC. It translates to CASTLDRESYGYTF.

The rearrangement uses TRBV10-3 and TRBJ1-1, with D perhaps matching TRBD1 (5 bases). In germline, CDR1 is ENHRY, CDR2 SYGVKD. V lost 5 bases and J 5 bases, leaving 9 bases between the germline ends. The CDR3 is made up of 12 amino acids. Written as DNA, the CDR3 is TGTGCCATCAGTCAGGGTGGGACTGAAGCTTTCTTT. It codes for CAISQGGTEAFF.

The chain links TRBV2 to TRBJ1-5; D not certain. This CDR3 region has 13 residues. Germline V CDR1 and CDR2: SNHLY, FYNNEI. The ends were cut back, 5 bases at V and 3 bases at J, with 8 bases in the middle. CDR3 region: CASSRYPNQPQHF. CDR3 nucleotides: TGTGCCAGCAGTCGGTACCCCAATCAGCCCCAGCATTTT.

A note on this clone: One end of the junction is discordant with germline, which a read error may explain. This chain connects TRBV6-2 or TRBV6-3 to TRBJ2-3; 9 nucleotides agree with TRBD2. The CDR3 has 15 amino acids. In germline, CDR1 is MNHEY, CDR2 SVGEGT. This chain's CDR3 is CASSYTGTSRDTQYF. DNA of the CDR3: TGTGCCAGCAGTTACACCGGGACTAGCAGAGATACGCAGTATTTT.

V and J are TRBV6-5 and TRBJ1-3; tentative D call: TRBD1 (5 bases). Trimming removed 8 bases from V and 6 bases from J, with 5 bases in between. This CDR3 region has 10 residues. CDR1 MNHEY and CDR2 SVGAGI come from the germline V gene. The CDR3 spells CASGQNTIYF. In DNA, the CDR3 is TGTGCCAGCGGACAAAACACCATATATTTT.

J is TRBJ1-4 and V is TRBV5-4; perhaps TRBD1 as D (5 bases). CDR1 is SGHNT and CDR2 is YYREEE in the germline V gene (reference sequence). CDR3 length equals 14 residues. With 2 bases removed from V and 6 bases from J, the gap between germline ends came to 11 bases. CDR3 sequence reads: CASSFDAGYEKLFF. As DNA, the CDR3 is TGTGCCAGCAGCTTTGACGCAGGGTATGAAAAACTGTTTTTT.

This rearrangement joins TRBV5-1 to TRBJ1-1; 11 positions agree with TRBD1. The CDR3 extends over 16 amino acids. Germline V lookup: CDR1 SGHRS, CDR2 YFSETQ. After removal of 5 bases from V and 4 bases from J, the junction contained 10 bases not matched to a gene. Here the CDR3 DNA reads TGCGCCAGCAGGTCCGGGACAGGGGGATGGGGCACTGAAGCTTTCTTT. It encodes CASRSGTGGWGTEAFF. Using reference TRBV5-1 and TRBJ1-1 for the parts outside the CDR3, the full variable domain is KAGVTQTPRYLIKTRGQQVTLSCSPISGHRSVSWYQQTPGQGLQFLFEYFSETQRNKGNFPGRFSGRQFSNSRSEMNVSTLELGDSALYLCASRSGTGGWGTEAFFGQGTRLTVV.

This clone appeared a single time. The chain is built from TRBV6-5 and TRBJ2-3, with D uncertain. The CDR3 consists of 14 residues. Looked up from germline, CDR1 is MNHEY and CDR2 is SVGAGI. V was cut by 6 bases and J by 6 bases, with 16 bases left in between. The CDR3 region is CASSEVVSLDTQYF. CDR3 sequence (DNA): TGTGCCAGCAGCGAGGTAGTCTCGTTGGATACGCAGTATTTT.

The chain links TRBV6-6 to TRBJ2-1; D gene uncertain. From germline, CDR1 is MNHNY and CDR2 SVGAGI (reference sequence). The CDR3 is made up of 12 amino acids. V was pared by 10 bases and J by 3 bases, with 10 bases between. The CDR3 DNA is TGTGCCACCCAACCAGACTACAATGAGCAGTTCTTC. Residues: CATQPDYNEQFF.

The rearrangement uses TRBV2 and TRBJ1-5; D is ambiguous. The germline V gene has CDR1 SNHLY and CDR2 FYNNEI. This CDR3 region has 14 residues. V lost 6 bases and J lost 2, with 11 bases in between. The CDR3 sequence: CASSEGGGNQPQHF. The CDR3 DNA reads as TGTGCCAGCAGCGAGGGAGGAGGCAATCAGCCCCAGCATTTT.

This sequence joins TRBV5-5 and TRBJ2-5; perhaps TRBD1 as D (6 bases). Germline CDR1 is SGHKS and CDR2 is YYEKEE (reference sequence). This CDR3 is 15 amino acids long. V was cut by 0 bases and J by 3 bases, with 12 bases left in between. The DNA of the CDR3 is TGTGCCAGCAGCTTGGGTCGCAGGGGTGAAGAGACCCAGTACTTC. It encodes CASSLGRRGEETQYF.

This clone was detected a few times. V usage is TRBV29-1 and J usage is TRBJ1-2; 9 bases agree with TRBD1. The CDR3 covers 12 residues. Germline CDR1 reads SQVTM; CDR2 reads ANQGSEA. With V trimmed by 7 bases and J by 3 bases, 3 bases remained unmatched. The DNA of the CDR3 is TGCAGCGATAGACAGGGGGACTATGGCTACACCTTC. Amino acids: CSDRQGDYGYTF.

The V call is TRBV4-1, the J call TRBJ2-2, with D possibly TRBD1 on 6 matching bases. Per the germline V gene, CDR1 is MGHRA and CDR2 is YSYEKL. CDR3 length: 15 residues. Trimming shortened V by 0 bases and J by 7 bases, and 12 bases separated the two germline ends. CDR3 protein: CASSQEYREDGELFF. CDR3 bases: TGCGCCAGCAGCCAAGAATACAGGGAAGACGGGGAGCTGTTTTTT.

This chain links TRBV6-5 with TRBJ2-7; 9 nucleotides match TRBD1. The length of the CDR3 is 14 residues. The ends lost 6 bases at V and 2 bases at J; junction bases unmatched: 5. Germline assignment: CDR1 MNHEY and CDR2 SVGAGI. CDR3 sequence reads: CASSLGQGTYEQYV. CDR3 in DNA: TGTGCCAGCAGCCTGGGACAGGGAACCTACGAGCAGTACGTC.

V gene TRBV12-3 or TRBV12-4 combines with J gene TRBJ1-1; TRBD1 agrees at 7 bases. With 6 bases clipped from V and 10 bases from J, the junction kept 11 bases outside the gene matches. The CDR3 runs to 13 residues. The CDR3 nucleotides are TGTGCCAGCAGCACCGGACAGGTGAGGGGAGCTTTCTTT. This sequence encodes CASSTGQVRGAFF.